The clone carrying this T cell receptor beta chain appeared a few times. The sample comes from a study of blood T cell repertoires in COVID-19. Turning to the study itself: The samples span acute and convalescent COVID-19 from the United States, Italy and Spain. T cells, B-cell-depleted T cells, or PBMCs supplied cDNA or gDNA.

Original methodology: From reference gene primer amplification, estimates of nucleated cell counts were derived. Method: immunoSEQ multiplex PCR; TCRdb's copy keeps in-frame clones and lacks some. V, J and clone size derive from that table, while D and trimming were established from the DNA sequence. Of roughly 130,000 clones in the sample, about 89% were seen once. CDR3 length equals 15 residues. The germline V gene has CDR1 LNHDA and CDR2 SQIVND (reference sequence). Trimming took 3 bases from V and 6 from J, leaving 17 bases between them. The chain is built from TRBV19 and TRBJ1-2, with a weak D call TRBD1 (6 bases). The source is a woman between 55 and 75 years old with acute or convalescent COVID-19. The sequenced material came from peripheral blood. CDR3 residues: CASSIGGRAPNGYTF. DNA for the CDR3: TGTGCCAGTAGTATTGGGGGCAGGGCCCCCAATGGCTACACCTTC.